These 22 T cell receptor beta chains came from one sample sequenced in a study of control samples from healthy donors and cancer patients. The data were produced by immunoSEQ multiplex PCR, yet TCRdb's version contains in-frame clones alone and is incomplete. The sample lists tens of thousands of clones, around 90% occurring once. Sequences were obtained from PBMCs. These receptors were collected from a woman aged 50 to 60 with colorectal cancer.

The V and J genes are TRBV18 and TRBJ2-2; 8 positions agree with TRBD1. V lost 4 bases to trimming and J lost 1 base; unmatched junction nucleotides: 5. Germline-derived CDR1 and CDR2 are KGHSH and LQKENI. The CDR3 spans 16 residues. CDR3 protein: CASSLSGTGNTGELFF. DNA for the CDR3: TGTGCCAGCTCACTCTCCGGGACAGGGAACACCGGGGAGCTGTTTTTT.

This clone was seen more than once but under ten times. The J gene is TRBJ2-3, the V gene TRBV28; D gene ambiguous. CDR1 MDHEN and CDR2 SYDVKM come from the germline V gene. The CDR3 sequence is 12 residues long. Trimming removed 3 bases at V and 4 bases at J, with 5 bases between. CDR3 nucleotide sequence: TGTGCCAGCAGTTTCCTCTCAGATACGCAGTATTTT. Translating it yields CASSFLSDTQYF.

The CDR3 is CASSAGTATDTQYF. CDR3 DNA sequence: TGTGCCAGCAGCGCTGGGACAGCCACAGATACGCAGTATTTT. The rearrangement uses TRBV7-3 and TRBJ2-3; 7 bases are shared with TRBD1. This CDR3 is 14 amino acids long. The V segment lost 5 bases and the J segment 2 bases; nucleotides outside the gene matches: 4. Germline V gives CDR1 SGHTA, CDR2 FQGTGA.

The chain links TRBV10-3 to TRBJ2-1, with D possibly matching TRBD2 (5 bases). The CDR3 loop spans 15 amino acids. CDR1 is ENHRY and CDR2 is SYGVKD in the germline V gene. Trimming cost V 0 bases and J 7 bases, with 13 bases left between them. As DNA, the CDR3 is TGTGCCATCAGTGAGTCAGGAGCGGCCCTTAATGAGCAGTTCTTC. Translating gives CAISESGAALNEQFF.

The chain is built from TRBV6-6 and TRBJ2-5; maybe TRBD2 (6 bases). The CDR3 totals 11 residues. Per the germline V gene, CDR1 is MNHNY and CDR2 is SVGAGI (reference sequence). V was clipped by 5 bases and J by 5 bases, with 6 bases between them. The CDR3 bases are TGTGCCAGCAGTAGCGGGGAGACCCAGTACTTC. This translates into CASSSGETQYF.

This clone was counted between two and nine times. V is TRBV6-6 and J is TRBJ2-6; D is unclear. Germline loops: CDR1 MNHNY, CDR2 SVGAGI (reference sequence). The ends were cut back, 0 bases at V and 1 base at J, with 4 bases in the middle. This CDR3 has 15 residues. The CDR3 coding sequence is TGTGCCAGCAGTTACTCGGATTCTGGGGCCAACGTCCTGACTTTC. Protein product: CASSYSDSGANVLTF.

The CDR3 DNA reads as TGTGCCAGCAGTCCACAGGGGACGGGCCAGCCCCAGCATTTT. Translating it yields CASSPQGTGQPQHF. The chain uses TRBV6-5 and TRBJ1-5, with TRBD1 identical over 7 bases. CDR3 length equals 14 residues. Losses at the gene ends were 5 bases for V and 7 bases for J; bases not matched to a gene: 8. Germline-derived CDR1 and CDR2 are MNHEY and SVGAGI.

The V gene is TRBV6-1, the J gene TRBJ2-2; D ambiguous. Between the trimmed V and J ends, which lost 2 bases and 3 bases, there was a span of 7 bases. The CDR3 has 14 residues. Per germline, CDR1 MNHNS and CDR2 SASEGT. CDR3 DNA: TGTGCCAGCAGTGAACAGGTGGACACCGGGGAGCTGTTTTTT. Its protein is CASSEQVDTGELFF.

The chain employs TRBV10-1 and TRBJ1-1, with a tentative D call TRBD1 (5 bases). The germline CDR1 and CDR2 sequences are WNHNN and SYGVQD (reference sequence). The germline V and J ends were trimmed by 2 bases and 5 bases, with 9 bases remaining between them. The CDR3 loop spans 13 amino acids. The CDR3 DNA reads TGCGCCAGCAGTGAGGCAGGGAGGACTGAAGCTTTCTTT. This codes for CASSEAGRTEAFF.

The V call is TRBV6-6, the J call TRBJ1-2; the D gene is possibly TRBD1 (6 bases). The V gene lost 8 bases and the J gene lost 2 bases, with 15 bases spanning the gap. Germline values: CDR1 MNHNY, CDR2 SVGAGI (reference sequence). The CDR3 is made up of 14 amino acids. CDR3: CASFKGGFNYGYTF. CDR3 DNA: TGTGCCAGCTTTAAAGGGGGTTTCAACTATGGCTACACCTTC.

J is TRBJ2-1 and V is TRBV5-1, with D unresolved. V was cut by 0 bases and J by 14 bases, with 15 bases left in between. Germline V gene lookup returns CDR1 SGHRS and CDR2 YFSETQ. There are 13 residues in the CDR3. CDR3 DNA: TGCGCCAGCAGCTTGGGAAATAGTCTTACGGAGTTCTTC. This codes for CASSLGNSLTEFF.

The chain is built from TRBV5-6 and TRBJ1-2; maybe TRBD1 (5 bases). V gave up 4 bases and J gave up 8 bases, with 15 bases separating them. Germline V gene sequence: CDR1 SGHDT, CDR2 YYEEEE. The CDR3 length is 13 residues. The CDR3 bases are TGTGCCAGCAGCCCTCGTAGGGACGGCGGCTACACCTTC. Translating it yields CASSPRRDGGYTF.

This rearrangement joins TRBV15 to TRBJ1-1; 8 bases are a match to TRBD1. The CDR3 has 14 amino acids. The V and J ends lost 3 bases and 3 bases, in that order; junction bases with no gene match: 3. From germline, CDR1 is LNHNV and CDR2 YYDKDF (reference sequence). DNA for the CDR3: TGTGCCACCAGCAGGGTACAGGGGGACACTGAAGCTTTCTTT. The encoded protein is CATSRVQGDTEAFF.

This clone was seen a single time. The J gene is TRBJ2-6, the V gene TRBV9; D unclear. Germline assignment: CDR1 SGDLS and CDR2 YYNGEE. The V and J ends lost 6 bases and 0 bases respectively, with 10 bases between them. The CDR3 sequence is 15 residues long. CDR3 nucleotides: TGTGCCAGCACCTTCGGCGACTCTGGGGCCAACGTCCTGACTTTC. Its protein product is CASTFGDSGANVLTF.

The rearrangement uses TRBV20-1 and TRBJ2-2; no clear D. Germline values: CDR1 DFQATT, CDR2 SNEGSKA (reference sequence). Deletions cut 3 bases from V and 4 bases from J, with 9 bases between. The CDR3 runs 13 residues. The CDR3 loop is CSASSPRTGELFF. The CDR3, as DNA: TGCAGTGCTAGTAGCCCTCGCACCGGGGAGCTGTTTTTT.

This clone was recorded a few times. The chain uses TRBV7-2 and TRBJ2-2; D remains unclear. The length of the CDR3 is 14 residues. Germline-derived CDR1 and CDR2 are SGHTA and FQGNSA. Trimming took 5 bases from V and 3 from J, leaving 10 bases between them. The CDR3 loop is CASSQFVDTGELFF. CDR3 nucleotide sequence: TGTGCCAGCAGCCAGTTCGTAGACACCGGGGAGCTGTTTTTT.

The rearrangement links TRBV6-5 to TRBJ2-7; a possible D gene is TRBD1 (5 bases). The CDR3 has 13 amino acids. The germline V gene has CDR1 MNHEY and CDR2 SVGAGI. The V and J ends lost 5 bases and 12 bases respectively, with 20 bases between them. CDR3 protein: CASSTTTGFALYV. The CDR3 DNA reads TGTGCCAGCAGTACGACCACAGGCTTCGCTCTGTACGTC.

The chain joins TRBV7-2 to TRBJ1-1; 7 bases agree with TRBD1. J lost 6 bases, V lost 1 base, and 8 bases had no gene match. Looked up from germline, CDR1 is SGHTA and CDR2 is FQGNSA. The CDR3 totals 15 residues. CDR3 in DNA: TGTGCCAGCAGCTTAGTGCGACAGGGTCACTCTGAAGCTTTCTTT. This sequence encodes CASSLVRQGHSEAFF.

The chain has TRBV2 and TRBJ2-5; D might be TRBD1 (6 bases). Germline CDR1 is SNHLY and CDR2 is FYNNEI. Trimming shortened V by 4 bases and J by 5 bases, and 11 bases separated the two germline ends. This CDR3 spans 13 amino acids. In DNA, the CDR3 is TGTGCCAGCAGTGTACAGGGTAGGGAGACCCAGTACTTC. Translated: CASSVQGRETQYF.

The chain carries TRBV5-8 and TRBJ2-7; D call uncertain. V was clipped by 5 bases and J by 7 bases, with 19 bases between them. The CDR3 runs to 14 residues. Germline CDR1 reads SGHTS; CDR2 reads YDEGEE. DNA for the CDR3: TGTGCCAGCAGGGCAAATAGGGCTGACCCGGAGCAGTACGTC. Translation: CASRANRADPEQYV.

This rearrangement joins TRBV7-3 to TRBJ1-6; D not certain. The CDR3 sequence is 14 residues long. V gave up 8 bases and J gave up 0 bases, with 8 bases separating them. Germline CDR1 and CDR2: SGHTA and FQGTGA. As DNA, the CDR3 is TGTGCCAGCGCTACAGACTCCTATAATTCACCCCTCCACTTT. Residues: CASATDSYNSPLHF.

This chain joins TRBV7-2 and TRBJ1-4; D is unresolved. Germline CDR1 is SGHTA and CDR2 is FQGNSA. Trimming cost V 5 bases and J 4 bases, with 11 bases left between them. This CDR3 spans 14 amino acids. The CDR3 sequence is CASSQRRDNEKLFF. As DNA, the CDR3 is TGTGCCAGCAGCCAACGGAGGGATAATGAAAAACTGTTTTTT.